This entry is about one TCR beta chain. Its antigen is currently unknown. Sequencing was performed with immunoSEQ multiplex PCR; in TCRdb, only in-frame clones are kept and a portion is missing. In the table there are about 140,000 clones, less than 85% of which are singletons. This record comes from a study of radiation and T cells in renal cell carcinoma. Points from the study as a whole: No pretreatment tumor biopsies were available for baseline clonotypes. In blood, top tumor clones expanded by 2 weeks, shrinking by 4.

The time point was: baseline pretreatment blood. Documented treatment: 15 Gy SBRT to primary tumor, nephrectomy 4 weeks later. The patient's renal cell carcinoma had clear cell pathology. Trimming cost V 5 bases and J 2 bases, with 13 bases left between them. This CDR3 spans 15 amino acids. The germline V gene encodes CDR1 SEHNR and CDR2 FQNEAQ (reference sequence). This sequence originates from a woman aged 45-59 years with renal cell carcinoma. The chain has TRBV7-9 and TRBJ1-3; TRBD1 might be the D (6 bases). Sequenced here: blood, sampled from a patient whose treatment included radiotherapy and nephrectomy. In DNA form, the CDR3 reads TGTGCCAGCAGCCGACGAGGGGGGACTGGAAACACCATATATTTT. Its protein product is CASSRRGGTGNTIYF.